The subject of this entry is one T cell receptor (beta chain). The record originates from a study of cytomegalovirus exposure and HLA in healthy donors. V shed 2 bases, J shed 5 bases, and the junction held 4 bases outside the gene matches. The CDR3 runs 15 residues. The germline V gene encodes CDR1 MNHNY and CDR2 SVGAGI (reference sequence). Both 60 Vbeta primers and 13 Jbeta primers went into the PCR. Using immunoSEQ multiplex PCR, the repertoire was profiled, and TCRdb retains in-frame clones only, with some absent. The data hold tens of thousands of clones, with more than 65% observed a single time. Donors were ostensibly healthy at sampling, although undocumented immune exposures were probable.

The sequence was obtained from a woman aged 30 to 39 in good health and CMV-seronegative. Sequencing was carried out using PBMCs. The rearrangement links TRBV6-6 to TRBJ2-5; 11 bases are shared with TRBD1. The CDR3 DNA reads TGTGCCAGCAGTTACGGGACAGGGGGTGTGGAGACCCAGTACTTC. This gives the protein CASSYGTGGVETQYF.